Below, 23 T cell receptor beta chains from the same sample are listed, as sequenced in a study of regulatory dendritic cells for organ transplantation. Clones were sequenced by immunoSEQ multiplex PCR, and TCRdb holds only the in-frame ones, with some missing. Of tens of thousands of clones listed, 65% to 90% are singletons. CFSE-labeled sorted T cells met regulatory or mature dendritic cells for under 6 days. Which antigens these TCRs recognize remains unknown. The sample taken for sequencing was naive CD4+ T cells from blood cultured with dendritic cells. Subset noted: CD45RA+ naive T cells. The receptors stem from a human donor in good health.

Notes on this clone: One junction end does not reproduce the germline sequence, and a read error may be involved. The chain has TRBV5-5 and TRBJ2-5; no clear D gene. This CDR3 is built from 16 residues. Germline loops: CDR1 SGHKS, CDR2 YYEKEE (reference sequence). CDR3 sequence (DNA): TGTGTCAGCACCCTGCGACGAACAGCCCTACGAGAGACCCAGTACTTC. Translated: CVSTLRRTALRETQYF.

The chain carries TRBV10-2 and TRBJ2-3, with 11 bases fitting TRBD2. V lost 3 bases to trimming and J lost 1 base; unmatched junction nucleotides: 6. The CDR3 totals 17 residues. Germline loops: CDR1 WSHSY, CDR2 SAAADI. The CDR3 here is CASSDGSGRAGTDTQYF. CDR3 sequence (DNA): TGCGCCAGCAGTGATGGTAGCGGGAGGGCCGGCACAGATACGCAGTATTTT.

The genes are TRBV6-5 and TRBJ2-5; no reliable D call. V lost 2 bases, J lost 0 bases, and 7 bases lay in between. The V gene's germline CDR1 is MNHEY and CDR2 SVGAGI. CDR3 length: 14 residues. CDR3 residues: CASSYMGDQETQYF. In DNA form, the CDR3 reads TGTGCCAGCAGTTACATGGGCGACCAAGAGACCCAGTACTTC.

J is TRBJ1-5 and V is TRBV28, with TRBD1 as a possible D gene (6 bases). The CDR3 has 14 residues. The ends were cut back, 5 bases at V and 11 bases at J, with 19 bases in the middle. Germline V gives CDR1 MDHEN, CDR2 SYDVKM. For the CDR3, the DNA is TGTGCCAGCAGTCTGGGACAAGCCTCAGGGACCCAGCATTTT. This encodes CASSLGQASGTQHF. The variable domain in full, completed from reference TRBV28 and TRBJ1-5, reads DVKVTQSSRYLVKRTGEKVFLECVQDMDHENMFWYRQDPGLGLRLIYFSYDVKMKEKGDIPEGYSVSREKKERFSLILESASTNQTSMYLCASSLGQASGTQHFGDGTRLSIL.

The rearrangement joins TRBV7-9 to TRBJ1-6, with TRBD1 matching over 8 bases. This CDR3 comprises 16 residues. CDR1 is SEHNR and CDR2 is FQNEAQ in the germline V gene (reference sequence). V lost 2 bases, J lost 4 bases, and 4 bases stayed unmatched. CDR3 sequence (DNA): TGTGCCAGCAGCTTAATGGGACAGGCATATAATTCACCCCTCCACTTT. It specifies CASSLMGQAYNSPLHF.

This chain links TRBV6-6 with TRBJ2-2; D gene unclear. V lost 6 bases and J 2 bases, leaving 10 bases between the germline ends. The V gene's germline CDR1 is MNHNY and CDR2 SVGAGI (reference sequence). The CDR3 extends over 14 amino acids. The CDR3 nucleotides are TGTGCCAGCAGGCGTACGGTCAACACCGGGGAGCTGTTTTTT. Translated: CASRRTVNTGELFF.

The chain links TRBV6-6 to TRBJ2-1; D ambiguous. Germline lookup yields CDR1 MNHNY and CDR2 SVGAGI (reference sequence). The V end lost 5 bases, the J end lost 6 bases, and 5 bases lay between the germline ends. CDR3 length: 11 residues. The CDR3 loop is CASSPANEQFF. The DNA of the CDR3 is TGTGCCAGCAGTCCCGCCAATGAGCAGTTCTTC.

The chain couples TRBV15 to TRBJ2-7; D is unclear. With 0 bases removed from V and 2 bases from J, the gap between germline ends came to 8 bases. The CDR3 contains 14 residues. Germline V gene sequence: CDR1 LNHNV, CDR2 YYDKDF (reference sequence). The CDR3 is CATSRDGVTYEQYF. CDR3 DNA sequence: TGTGCCACCAGCAGAGATGGGGTCACCTACGAGCAGTACTTC.

The rearrangement joins TRBV10-3 to TRBJ2-2; TRBD2 matches 12 bases. Germline V CDR1 and CDR2: ENHRY, SYGVKD. J lost 1 base, V lost 10 bases, and 4 bases had no gene match. The CDR3 length is 15 residues. CDR3 coding DNA: TGTGCCACCTCACTAGCGGGAGGGAACACCGGGGAGCTGTTTTTT. It yields the protein CATSLAGGNTGELFF.

This clone was picked up one time. This chain links TRBV6-1 with TRBJ2-7; D possibly corresponds to TRBD1 (6 bases). CDR3 size: 17 residues. V was cut by 4 bases and J by 2 bases, with 21 bases left in between. Germline values: CDR1 MNHNS, CDR2 SASEGT. The CDR3, as DNA: TGTGCCAGCAGTGCTTATTCCGGGGACACGATAACCTACGAGCAGTACTTC. Translated: CASSAYSGDTITYEQYF.

The chain is built from TRBV7-9 and TRBJ2-1; 7 bases agree with TRBD1. V dropped 8 bases and J dropped 3; count of bases not matched to a gene: 7. The CDR3 totals 14 residues. Germline lookup yields CDR1 SEHNR and CDR2 FQNEAQ (reference sequence). The CDR3 DNA reads as TGTGCCAGCGTGAAGGGACAGCACTACAATGAGCAGTTCTTC. It specifies CASVKGQHYNEQFF.

The V and J genes are TRBV5-8 and TRBJ2-5; no clear D gene. The CDR3 length is 13 residues. V lost 4 bases and J lost 2, with 9 bases in between. Germline CDR1 reads SGHTS; CDR2 reads YDEGEE. CDR3 region: CASSHVFQETQYF. CDR3 bases: TGTGCCAGCAGCCATGTTTTTCAAGAGACCCAGTACTTC.

The V gene is TRBV6-5, the J gene TRBJ1-2; perhaps TRBD1 as D (5 bases). The CDR3 has 11 amino acids. Germline V CDR1 and CDR2: MNHEY, SVGAGI. Trimming took 6 bases from V and 10 from J, leaving 12 bases between them. The CDR3 protein is CASSTDRVYTF. CDR3 DNA sequence: TGTGCCAGCAGCACCGACAGAGTCTACACCTTC.

V and J are TRBV7-8 and TRBJ1-5; possible D gene TRBD1, 6 bases. Germline V gene lookup returns CDR1 SGHVS and CDR2 FQNEAQ. The CDR3 extends over 13 amino acids. Trimming pared 4 bases from V and 5 bases from J, leaving 9 bases between. Here the CDR3 reads CASSSGAYQPQHF. DNA of the CDR3: TGTGCCAGCAGCTCGGGGGCGTATCAGCCCCAGCATTTT.

The chain is built from TRBV6-5 and TRBJ1-4, with TRBD1 matching 7 bases. The CDR3 totals 14 residues. The germline CDR1 and CDR2 sequences are MNHEY and SVGAGI. Unmatched junction bases numbered 5, after V lost 4 bases and J lost 6 bases. Written as DNA, the CDR3 is TGTGCCAGCAGTTCGGAGACAGGGTATGAAAAACTGTTTTTT. Its protein product is CASSSETGYEKLFF.

The CDR3: CASSNSGRYTDTQYF. CDR3 nucleotides: TGTGCCAGCAGCAATAGCGGGAGGTACACAGATACGCAGTATTTT. The chain recombines TRBV7-3 with TRBJ2-3; 10 positions agree with TRBD2. This CDR3 contains 15 residues. V lost 5 bases, J lost 2 bases, and 4 bases stayed unmatched. The germline V gene has CDR1 SGHTA and CDR2 FQGTGA.

The chain carries TRBV6-5 and TRBJ2-7, with D unclear. Trimming took 2 bases from V and 5 from J, leaving 10 bases between them. This CDR3 region has 13 residues. Per the germline V gene, CDR1 is MNHEY and CDR2 is SVGAGI. The CDR3 nucleotides read TGTGCCAGCAGTTACAGGCTCTGGGACGAGCAGTACTTC. Translated, it gives CASSYRLWDEQYF.

This chain connects TRBV5-1 to TRBJ2-2; 9 positions agree with TRBD1. Germline CDR1 and CDR2: SGHRS and YFSETQ. This CDR3 is 15 amino acids long. After removal of 0 bases from V and 4 bases from J, the junction contained 1 base not matched to a gene. The CDR3 coding sequence is TGCGCCAGCAGCTTGGGGACAGGGGCCACCGGGGAGCTGTTTTTT. This codes for CASSLGTGATGELFF. Variable domain in full (rest from reference TRBV5-1 and TRBJ2-2): KAGVTQTPRYLIKTRGQQVTLSCSPISGHRSVSWYQQTPGQGLQFLFEYFSETQRNKGNFPGRFSGRQFSNSRSEMNVSTLELGDSALYLCASSLGTGATGELFFGEGSRLTVL.

This chain uses TRBV5-4 with TRBJ1-2; 7 bases map to TRBD1. This CDR3 spans 15 amino acids. J was trimmed by 4 bases and V by 5 bases; bases with no gene match: 11. Looked up from germline, CDR1 is SGHNT and CDR2 is YYREEE (reference sequence). In nucleotides, the CDR3 is TGTGCCAGCAGGGGGGAGGGGGCAGTCGGCTATGGCTACACCTTC. Its protein is CASRGEGAVGYGYTF.

The chain links TRBV4-1 to TRBJ2-5, with TRBD1 matching 7 bases. In germline, CDR1 is MGHRA, CDR2 YSYEKL. This CDR3 has 15 amino acids. The V gene end was trimmed by 5 bases and the J gene end by 2 bases; junction bases not matched to a gene: 8. The CDR3 region is CASSYRGMRQETQYF. In DNA form, the CDR3 reads TGCGCCAGCAGCTACAGGGGAATGAGGCAAGAGACCCAGTACTTC.

The chain employs TRBV7-6 and TRBJ1-2; D is perhaps TRBD1 (5 bases). The CDR3 has 12 residues. Per the germline V gene, CDR1 is SGHVS and CDR2 is FNYEAQ. The V end was cut by 6 bases, the J end by 8 bases, with 13 bases between. As DNA, the CDR3 is TGTGCCAGCAGTTCCCAACCAGGGGGCTACACCTTC. Its translation is CASSSQPGGYTF.

The chain carries TRBV28 and TRBJ2-2; TRBD2 is a possible D gene (6 bases). The CDR3 sequence is 16 residues long. Germline V gene sequence: CDR1 MDHEN, CDR2 SYDVKM. The ends were cut back, 1 base at V and 6 bases at J, with 15 bases in the middle. The CDR3 reads CASSLLGEADPGELFF. The CDR3 nucleotides read TGTGCCAGCAGTTTATTGGGGGAGGCGGATCCCGGGGAGCTGTTTTTT.

The rearrangement uses TRBV7-2 and TRBJ1-5; no definite D call. CDR1 is SGHTA, CDR2 FQGNSA, per germline. This CDR3 is 17 amino acids long. Trimming removed 5 bases from V and 0 bases from J, with 17 bases in between. This CDR3 reads CASSPLPTRYSNQPQHF. CDR3 bases: TGTGCCAGCAGCCCCCTTCCAACTCGGTATAGCAATCAGCCCCAGCATTTT.